Listed here are 5 T cell receptor beta chains from one sample, sequenced in a study of CD8+ T cells in alopecia areata (dated by TCRdb to the late 2010s). The library was built by means of the immunoSEQ multiplex PCR assay. For TCR sequencing, RNA was extracted from every sample and reverse transcribed into cDNA to serve as template. The immuneACCESS repertoire file appears here via TCRdb, limited to in-frame rearrangements. These files lack a portion of the clones; in checked studies, under half of the deficit traces to unresolved V genes, and the cause of the others is not known. In all, the sample holds roughly 120,000 clones, and roughly two fifths of those were seen once. The top ten clonotypes cover roughly 3.3% of the sample. The sequenced material came from CD4+ T cells sorted from blood. Receptors were obtained from a human donor with alopecia areata.

The chain links TRBV20-1 to TRBJ2-7, with no clear D. With 1 base removed from V and 3 bases from J, the gap between germline ends came to 4 bases. Germline V gene data show CDR1 as DFQATT and CDR2 as SNEGSKA (reference sequence). The CDR3 extends over 11 amino acids. CDR3 bases: TGCAGTGCTAGAGCCGTCTACGAGCAGTACTTC. As protein: CSARAVYEQYF.

The V and J genes are TRBV7-2 and TRBJ1-2; no firm D call. The CDR3 length is 11 residues. Germline V gene data show CDR1 as SGHTA and CDR2 as FQGNSA. V lost 4 bases and J 5 bases, leaving 5 bases between the germline ends. The CDR3 nucleotides are TGTGCCAGCAGCTCACCGTATGGCTACACCTTC. Its translation: CASSSPYGYTF.

J is TRBJ1-1 and V is TRBV20-1; 7 bases match TRBD1. Germline CDR1 and CDR2: DFQATT and SNEGSKA (reference sequence). The CDR3 loop spans 11 amino acids. The ends lost 6 bases at V and 11 bases at J; junction bases unmatched: 9. For the CDR3, the DNA is TGCAGTGCCTCACAGGGGAATACGGCTTTCTTT. This translates into CSASQGNTAFF.

A few counts support this clone. This chain uses TRBV19 with TRBJ1-5; TRBD1 agrees at 11 bases. The CDR3 contains 13 residues. The germline CDR1 and CDR2 sequences are LNHDA and SQIVND (reference sequence). V lost 9 bases to trimming and J lost 7 bases; unmatched junction nucleotides: 5. The CDR3 here is CASGQGARQPQHF. The CDR3 nucleotides are TGTGCCAGCGGACAGGGGGCGAGACAGCCCCAGCATTTT.

This clone was counted once. The V gene is TRBV7-2, the J gene TRBJ2-7; D is perhaps TRBD1 or TRBD2 (5 bases each). This CDR3 is built from 15 residues. Germline CDR1 reads SGHTA; CDR2 reads FQGNSA. V was cut by 5 bases and J by 0 bases, with 14 bases left in between. The CDR3: CASSLSGTSSYEQYF. The CDR3 bases are TGTGCCAGCAGCCTCTCCGGGACGAGCTCCTACGAGCAGTACTTC.